The clone carrying this TCR beta chain was detected only once. The antigen remains undetermined. The data are from a study of neoadjuvant anti-PD-1 for oral cavity cancer. Trimming pared 0 bases from V and 4 bases from J, leaving 16 bases between. CDR1 MGHRA and CDR2 YSYEKL come from the germline V gene. This CDR3 spans 17 amino acids. The protocol was immunoSEQ multiplex PCR, while the TCRdb copy is restricted to in-frame clones and leaves out a portion. Of 70,000 to 95,000 clones in the sample, about four fifths are singletons; the top ten hold about 3.4%. The study's findings and limits: Higher pretreatment blood Treg/Th17 ratios correlated with higher pretreatment blood and lower post-treatment tumor TCRbeta clonality. TCR analyses covered only a few patients per response group.

This rearrangement joins TRBV4-1 to TRBJ1-3; TRBD1 might be the D (6 bases). This clonotype was sampled from a person between 35 and 79 years old with oral cavity squamous cell carcinoma. The input for sequencing was PBMCs, taken before nivolumab (anti-PD-1) treatment. In nucleotides, the CDR3 is TGCGCCAGCAGCCAAGATTCGGCAGGGGCCTCAGGAAACACCATATATTTT. It specifies CASSQDSAGASGNTIYF.